A single sample is the source of the 21 T cell receptor beta chains below, sequenced in a study of T cell repertoires in cytomegalovirus infection. Their antigens are not known. TCRdb passed the reads through MiXCR, listing each CDR3 protein once. Of approximately 910,000 distinct CDR3 sequences in the sample, about 33% are singletons; the top ten hold roughly an eighth. The sequencing used cultured CD8+ T cells from PBMCs, collected from culture after CMV antigen stimulation. These receptors all come from a human donor in good health (CMV status not recorded). Some clones in this sample may be carry-over from other donors' samples.

This clonotype was recorded at least ten times. V is TRBV6-2 or TRBV6-3 and J is TRBJ1-5; the match to TRBD1 covers 8 bases. V gave up 2 bases and J gave up 6 bases; unmatched junction bases: 15. There are 18 residues in the CDR3. Germline CDR1 reads MNHEY; CDR2 reads SVGEGT. The CDR3 DNA follows: TGTGCCAGCAGTTACGGGAGAGACAGGGGCTTAGCCGGTCAGCCCCAGCATTTT. This translates into CASSYGRDRGLAGQPQHF.

The CDR3 coding sequence is TGTGCCAGCAGTTTTGGGACAGGGTTGGAGCCCCAGCATTTT. Translated: CASSFGTGLEPQHF. V is TRBV27 and J is TRBJ1-5, with 9 bases that match TRBD1. This CDR3 is built from 14 residues. Germline V CDR1 and CDR2: MNHEY, SMNVEV (reference sequence). The junction had 5 bases not matched to a gene; V was cut back by 3 bases and J by 8 bases.

The chain combines TRBV12-3 or TRBV12-4 with TRBJ2-3, with D perhaps being TRBD1 or TRBD2 (6 bases each). V was shortened by 5 bases and J by 6 bases, with 12 bases between the two germline ends. The CDR3 has 13 amino acids. The CDR3 region has the DNA TGTGCCAGCAGTCAGGAAGGGGGGGATACGCAGTATTTT. Its translation: CASSQEGGDTQYF.

The rearrangement uses TRBV5-1 and TRBJ1-2; 7 nucleotides agree with TRBD1. The V segment lost 7 bases and the J segment 6 bases; nucleotides outside the gene matches: 21. The germline V gene has CDR1 SGHRS and CDR2 YFSETQ. This CDR3 has 17 residues. The CDR3 bases are TGCGCCAGCCAGACCTGGCCTGAGACAGGGCGGGCGAATGGCTACACCTTC. Protein: CASQTWPETGRANGYTF.

The chain is built from TRBV6-1 and TRBJ1-5, with unresolved D. With 2 bases removed from V and 3 bases from J, the gap between germline ends came to 14 bases. CDR3 length equals 16 residues. Germline CDR1 is MNHNS and CDR2 is SASEGT. Written as DNA, the CDR3 is TGTGCCAGCAGTGAACGGGCCCAATCCCCCAATCAGCCCCAGCATTTT. Protein product: CASSERAQSPNQPQHF.

The chain employs TRBV19 and TRBJ2-1; D is unresolved. CDR3 length: 17 amino acids. CDR1 LNHDA and CDR2 SQIVND come from the germline V gene (reference sequence). Trimming removed 3 bases from V and 7 bases from J, with 22 bases in between. CDR3 in DNA: TGTGCCAGTAGTATCCCGCCTTGGGTAAAGTCTACAAATGAGCAGTTCTTC. Residues: CASSIPPWVKSTNEQFF. Filled out from reference TRBV19 and TRBJ2-1, the complete variable domain reads DGGITQSPKYLFRKEGQNVTLSCEQNLNHDAMYWYRQDPGQGLRLIYYSQIVNDFQKGDIAEGYSVSREKKESFPLTVTSAQKNPTAFYLCASSIPPWVKSTNEQFFGPGTRLTVL.

CDR3 in DNA: TGTGCCAGCAGTTACGGACAGGGTTATTCACCCCTCCACTTT. It translates to CASSYGQGYSPLHF. V gene TRBV27 combines with J gene TRBJ1-6, with 8 bases aligning to TRBD1. The CDR3 runs to 14 residues. Germline lookup yields CDR1 MNHEY and CDR2 SMNVEV (reference sequence). J was trimmed by 8 bases and V by 4 bases; bases with no gene match: 4.

The chain uses TRBV7-6 and TRBJ2-3, with 15 bases lining up with TRBD2. V lost 3 bases and J lost 1; bases outside the gene matches: 17. Germline lookup yields CDR1 SGHVS and CDR2 FNYEAQ. This CDR3 is built from 22 residues. As DNA, the CDR3 is TGTGCCAGCAGCTTTGCCTCCAGCGGACTAGCGGGGGGGCCGAGGGGCACAGATACGCAGTATTTT. This codes for CASSFASSGLAGGPRGTDTQYF.

The chain has TRBV10-3 and TRBJ2-1; D remains unclear. The length of the CDR3 is 15 residues. V lost 3 bases, J lost 4 bases, and 13 bases lay in between. The germline V gene has CDR1 ENHRY and CDR2 SYGVKD. CDR3 nucleotides: TGTGCCATCAGTGACGCCGAGACACCGTACAATGAGCAGTTCTTC. It encodes CAISDAETPYNEQFF.

This chain uses TRBV6-2 or TRBV6-3 with TRBJ1-5, with D perhaps matching TRBD1 (5 bases). Trimming shortened V by 3 bases and J by 9 bases, and 15 bases separated the two germline ends. Per germline, CDR1 MNHEY and CDR2 SVGEGT. This CDR3 has 14 amino acids. In nucleotides, the CDR3 is TGTGCCAGCAGTTATGGGGCAAGGACGGGGCCCCAGCATTTT. Amino acids: CASSYGARTGPQHF.

This clonotype came up a few times. The chain has TRBV27 and TRBJ2-1, with 9 positions matching TRBD1. The CDR3 spans 15 residues. Germline V gives CDR1 MNHEY, CDR2 SMNVEV (reference sequence). Trimming took 3 bases from V and 8 from J; bases not matched to a gene: 8. The CDR3 DNA sequence: TGTGCCAGCAGTTTGGGCCCGACAGGGGGGCATGAGCAGTTCTTC. Protein product: CASSLGPTGGHEQFF.

A few counts support this clonotype. The chain links TRBV7-2 to TRBJ2-1; TRBD1 matches at 7 bases. The germline gives CDR1 SGHTA, CDR2 FQGNSA. The CDR3 is made up of 15 amino acids. After removal of 5 bases from V and 3 bases from J, the junction contained 7 bases not matched to a gene. The CDR3 region is CASSPGQAYYNEQFF. As DNA, the CDR3 is TGTGCCAGCAGCCCTGGACAGGCCTACTACAATGAGCAGTTCTTC.

The table lists this clonotype with a few counts. V is TRBV12-3 or TRBV12-4 and J is TRBJ1-5; a possible D gene is TRBD1 (5 bases). The CDR3 extends over 14 amino acids. The V end lost 4 bases, the J end lost 7 bases, and 14 bases lay between the germline ends. Here the CDR3 reads CASSYTGRVQPQHF. In nucleotides, the CDR3 is TGTGCCAGCAGTTATACGGGACGGGTACAGCCCCAGCATTTT.

The V call is TRBV27, the J call TRBJ2-7, with D perhaps TRBD2 (6 bases). The CDR3 runs 13 residues. Trimming stripped 3 bases from V and 5 bases from J, with 11 bases between. Germline V CDR1 and CDR2: MNHEY, SMNVEV (reference sequence). CDR3 amino acids: CASSFGGVDEQYF. The DNA for the CDR3 is TGTGCCAGCAGTTTCGGGGGTGTCGACGAGCAGTACTTC.

The chain links TRBV7-4 to TRBJ1-1; no clear D gene. Deletions cut 2 bases from V and 1 base from J, with 11 bases between. The CDR3 covers 15 residues. The germline V gene has CDR1 SGHVT and CDR2 SQSDAQ. CDR3 bases: TGTGCCAGCAGCTTAAGTCGCCACAGGAACACTGAAGCTTTCTTT. It yields the protein CASSLSRHRNTEAFF.

The gene calls are TRBV7-9 and TRBJ2-1, with 7 bases fitting TRBD1. The germline CDR1 and CDR2 sequences are SEHNR and FQNEAQ (reference sequence). V lost 4 bases and J lost 3; bases outside the gene matches: 9. CDR3 length: 16 amino acids. In DNA, the CDR3 is TGTGCCAGCAGCTCCCCGCGGACAGGTTTCTACAATGAGCAGTTCTTC. Amino acids: CASSSPRTGFYNEQFF.

The CDR3 sequence is CASSRGSGVQYF. The CDR3 coding sequence is TGTGCCAGCTCCAGGGGATCAGGCGTGCAGTACTTC. The rearrangement joins TRBV9 to TRBJ2-7, with D perhaps TRBD1 (6 bases). Germline-derived CDR1 and CDR2 are SGDLS and YYNGEE. The CDR3 runs 12 residues. Trimming left V 7 bases short and J 9 bases short, with 17 bases between. Based on the CDR3 plus reference TRBV9 and TRBJ2-7, the full variable domain is DSGVTQTPKHLITATGQRVTLRCSPRSGDLSVYWYQQSLDQGLQFLIQYYNGEERAKGNILERFSAQQFPDLHSELNLSSLELGDSALYFCASSRGSGVQYFGPGTRLTVT.

The chain has TRBV20-1 and TRBJ2-2; D uncertain. The CDR3 covers 14 residues. V was clipped by 2 bases and J by 0 bases, with 7 bases between them. The germline V gene encodes CDR1 DFQATT and CDR2 SNEGSKA (reference sequence). Written as DNA, the CDR3 is TGCAGTGCTAGAAGTACTCCGAACACCGGGGAGCTGTTTTTT. Translating gives CSARSTPNTGELFF.

The chain uses TRBV5-1 and TRBJ1-1, with D tentatively TRBD1 (6 bases). Trimming shortened V by 1 base and J by 0 bases, and 16 bases separated the two germline ends. CDR1 is SGHRS and CDR2 is YFSETQ in the germline V gene. The CDR3 totals 17 residues. CDR3 sequence: CASSLWPGGGLNTEAFF. The CDR3 DNA reads as TGCGCCAGCAGCTTGTGGCCCGGAGGGGGACTGAACACTGAAGCTTTCTTT. Complete variable domain (other parts from reference TRBV5-1 and TRBJ1-1): KAGVTQTPRYLIKTRGQQVTLSCSPISGHRSVSWYQQTPGQGLQFLFEYFSETQRNKGNFPGRFSGRQFSNSRSEMNVSTLELGDSALYLCASSLWPGGGLNTEAFFGQGTRLTVV.

This clonotype appeared a few times. The chain carries TRBV2 and TRBJ2-5; possibly TRBD1 or TRBD2 for D (5 bases each). This CDR3 has 15 amino acids. Trimming pared 2 bases from V and 0 bases from J, leaving 10 bases between. Germline V gene lookup returns CDR1 SNHLY and CDR2 FYNNEI. The CDR3 loop is CASSEYRRYQETQYF. The CDR3 bases are TGTGCCAGCAGTGAATACAGGAGGTACCAAGAGACCCAGTACTTC.

This clonotype was detected only a few times. This chain uses TRBV15 with TRBJ2-7; D unresolved. The germline CDR1 and CDR2 sequences are LNHNV and YYDKDF (reference sequence). Trimming took 2 bases from V and 6 from J, leaving 11 bases between them. The CDR3 length is 13 residues. The CDR3, as DNA: TGTGCCACCAGCAGAAAAGTAGCCTCCGAGCAGTACTTC. Protein sequence: CATSRKVASEQYF.